The 24 T cell receptor beta chains in this list originate from one sample, sequenced in a study of control samples from healthy donors and cancer patients. Sequenced by immunoSEQ multiplex PCR; TCRdb stores in-frame clones only, minus some. The sample lists 120,000 or so clones; about 95% were seen once. The sequenced sample consisted of blood. Receptors originate from a man aged 25-45 years in good health.

This clone was recorded only once. This chain joins TRBV3-1 (or the pseudogene TRBV3-2) and TRBJ2-1; no clear D gene. The V gene lost 4 bases and the J gene lost 8 bases, with 9 bases spanning the gap. The CDR3 has 12 amino acids. CDR1 and CDR2 from the germline V gene are LGHDT and YNNKEL (reference sequence). CDR3 in amino acids: CASSPWDDEQFF. The CDR3 DNA reads TGTGCCAGCAGCCCGTGGGATGATGAGCAGTTCTTC.

V usage is TRBV15 and J usage is TRBJ1-4; the match to TRBD1 covers 7 bases. CDR1 is LNHNV and CDR2 is YYDKDF in the germline V gene (reference sequence). After removal of 2 bases from V and 7 bases from J, the junction contained 4 bases not matched to a gene. This CDR3 contains 14 residues. The CDR3 region is CATSRTRGGEKLFF. In nucleotides, the CDR3 is TGTGCCACCAGCAGAACCAGGGGGGGTGAAAAACTGTTTTTT.

J is TRBJ1-1 and V is TRBV6-1, with 7 bases aligning to TRBD1. CDR1 and CDR2 (germline): MNHNS, SASEGT. The J segment lost 8 bases and the V segment lost 0 bases, leaving 6 bases of the junction unmatched. The CDR3 is made up of 14 amino acids. The CDR3 here is CASSEAGLQGEAFF. In DNA, the CDR3 is TGTGCCAGCAGTGAAGCTGGTTTACAGGGGGAAGCTTTCTTT.

The chain couples TRBV4-3 to TRBJ2-7, with TRBD1 matching 7 bases. V trimming: 0 bases; J trimming: 3 bases; junction bases outside the gene matches: 5. Germline V lookup: CDR1 LGHNA, CDR2 YSLEER. The CDR3 totals 15 residues. CDR3 DNA sequence: TGCGCCAGCAGCCAAGATCGGGGACAGTTCTACGAGCAGTACTTC. Translated: CASSQDRGQFYEQYF.

The chain links TRBV6-5 to TRBJ1-1; TRBD1 agrees at 7 bases. CDR3 length: 15 amino acids. The ends lost 6 bases at V and 5 bases at J; junction bases unmatched: 12. CDR1 is MNHEY and CDR2 is SVGAGI in the germline V gene. The CDR3 DNA follows: TGTGCCAGCAGGCTAGATGGACAGGCCATGACTGAAGCTTTCTTT. It encodes CASRLDGQAMTEAFF.

V usage is TRBV15 and J usage is TRBJ1-5; D unclear. The CDR3 covers 15 residues. Trimming stripped 5 bases from V and 0 bases from J, with 11 bases between. Germline values: CDR1 LNHNV, CDR2 YYDKDF (reference sequence). The CDR3 reads CATSVSVFSNQPQHF. The CDR3 coding sequence is TGTGCCACCAGCGTTTCGGTCTTTAGCAATCAGCCCCAGCATTTT.

The J gene is TRBJ2-7, the V gene TRBV18; 7 nucleotides match TRBD1. The CDR3 consists of 13 residues. CDR1 and CDR2 from the germline V gene are KGHSH and LQKENI. V dropped 3 bases and J dropped 12; count of bases not matched to a gene: 11. CDR3 nucleotides: TGTGCCAGCTCACCTTCGACAGGGACCCTTGGGTACTTC. Protein product: CASSPSTGTLGYF.

The J gene is TRBJ2-7, the V gene TRBV4-3; 9 bases align to TRBD1. The CDR3 contains 16 residues. With 1 base clipped from V and 0 bases from J, the junction kept 4 bases outside the gene matches. Germline values: CDR1 LGHNA, CDR2 YSLEER. The CDR3 reads CASSQGRTGDSYEQYF. CDR3 in DNA: TGCGCCAGCAGCCAAGGGAGGACAGGGGACTCCTACGAGCAGTACTTC.

The CDR3 coding sequence is TGTGCCAGCAGCGCCGGGGGTGGGGTCGCCGGTTTGTATGGCTACACCTTC. Amino acids: CASSAGGGVAGLYGYTF. The V and J genes are TRBV7-9 and TRBJ1-2; possibly TRBD1 for D (5 bases). Germline-derived CDR1 and CDR2 are SEHNR and FQNEAQ (reference sequence). V lost 5 bases and J 5 bases, leaving 24 bases between the germline ends. The CDR3 has 17 amino acids.

The chain links TRBV7-2 to TRBJ2-7; the match to TRBD1 covers 10 bases. The CDR3 is 15 residues long. Looked up from germline, CDR1 is SGHTA and CDR2 is FQGNSA. V dropped 5 bases and J dropped 3; count of bases not matched to a gene: 7. CDR3 nucleotides: TGTGCCAGCAGCCCTCTCGGGACAGGGGTCTACGAGCAGTACTTC. Encoded protein: CASSPLGTGVYEQYF.

The gene calls are TRBV5-6 and TRBJ1-1; D is perhaps TRBD1 (5 bases). The germline CDR1 and CDR2 sequences are SGHDT and YYEEEE. The CDR3 loop spans 12 amino acids. Trimming removed 3 bases at V and 5 bases at J, with 8 bases between. This CDR3 is CASSWGGTEAFF. The CDR3 DNA follows: TGTGCCAGCAGCTGGGGGGGAACTGAAGCTTTCTTT.

CDR3 DNA: TGTGCCAGCAGTCCCTCTAGCGGGGGCCCTAAAGGCGGGGAGCTGTTTTTT. Its translation is CASSPSSGGPKGGELFF. The chain employs TRBV3-1 (or the pseudogene TRBV3-2) and TRBJ2-2; 10 positions match TRBD2. This CDR3 comprises 17 residues. Germline CDR1 is LGHDT and CDR2 is YNNKEL (reference sequence). V dropped 6 bases and J dropped 7; count of bases not matched to a gene: 14.

DNA of the CDR3: TGTGCCAGCAGCTTGGGTGCGGGGATCACAGATACGCAGTATTTT. Protein: CASSLGAGITDTQYF. The chain has TRBV5-4 and TRBJ2-3, with TRBD2 as a possible D gene (6 bases). The CDR3 totals 15 residues. V lost 0 bases and J lost 2, with 10 bases in between. In germline, CDR1 is SGHNT, CDR2 YYREEE (reference sequence).

The J gene is TRBJ2-5, the V gene TRBV13, with D perhaps matching TRBD1 or TRBD2 (5 bases each). The CDR3 has 14 residues. V lost 5 bases and J 5 bases, leaving 15 bases between the germline ends. Germline V gene sequence: CDR1 PRHDT, CDR2 FYEKMQ (reference sequence). The CDR3 coding sequence is TGTGCCAGCAGCCCCGGGGCCCGCCGGGAGACCCAGTACTTC. It specifies CASSPGARRETQYF. The variable domain in full, with the rest retrieved from reference TRBV13 and TRBJ2-5, is AAGVIQSPRHLIKEKRETATLKCYPIPRHDTVYWYQQGPGQDPQFLISFYEKMQSDKGSIPDRFSAQQFSDYHSELNMSSLELGDSALYFCASSPGARRETQYFGPGTRLLVL.

The V call is TRBV2, the J call TRBJ1-5, with D perhaps TRBD1 (6 bases). The germline CDR1 and CDR2 sequences are SNHLY and FYNNEI. This CDR3 is 14 amino acids long. V was trimmed by 6 bases and J by 2 bases, leaving 11 bases between them. CDR3 sequence (DNA): TGTGCCAGCAGAGCCCGACAGGGCAATCAGCCCCAGCATTTT. Translated: CASRARQGNQPQHF.

On this clone itself: The same CDR3 can be traced to other DNA sequences in this sample. The genes are TRBV7-2 and TRBJ1-5; D unresolved. V lost 2 bases to trimming and J lost 4 bases, with 6 bases between them. The CDR3 has 13 residues. Per germline, CDR1 SGHTA and CDR2 FQGNSA. The CDR3 here is CASSLRGNQPQHF. The CDR3 bases are TGTGCCAGCAGCTTAAGAGGGAATCAGCCCCAGCATTTT.

V usage is TRBV7-2 and J usage is TRBJ2-7; D uncertain. Deletions cut 6 bases from V and 3 bases from J, with 9 bases between. The germline CDR1 and CDR2 sequences are SGHTA and FQGNSA. The CDR3 loop spans 12 amino acids. The CDR3 protein is CASSFDIYEQYF. The CDR3 DNA reads TGTGCCAGCAGTTTCGACATCTACGAGCAGTACTTC.

This chain uses TRBV5-1 with TRBJ1-3, with D possibly being TRBD1 (5 bases). Trimming pared 4 bases from V and 0 bases from J, leaving 8 bases between. The CDR3 is 14 residues long. CDR1 is SGHRS and CDR2 is YFSETQ in the germline V gene. CDR3 residues: CASSPGYSGNTIYF. The CDR3 bases are TGCGCCAGCAGCCCAGGGTACTCTGGAAACACCATATATTTT.

This CDR3 is CASSLASLGELFF. CDR3 bases: TGTGCCAGCAGTTTGGCTAGTCTAGGGGAGCTGTTTTTT. The rearrangement joins TRBV12-3 or TRBV12-4 to TRBJ2-2; D is uncertain. Trimming left V 3 bases short and J 8 bases short, with 10 bases between. This CDR3 is built from 13 residues.

The V and J genes are TRBV7-8 and TRBJ2-7; possibly TRBD1 for D (7 bases). Germline V gene sequence: CDR1 SGHVS, CDR2 FQNEAQ. The CDR3 length is 12 residues. V gave up 5 bases and J gave up 5 bases, with 10 bases separating them. The CDR3 region is CASSPRGDEQYF. CDR3 DNA: TGTGCCAGCAGCCCCAGGGGGGACGAGCAGTACTTC. The full variable domain, completed using reference TRBV7-8 and TRBJ2-7, is GAGVSQSPRYKVAKRGQDVALRCDPISGHVSLFWYQQALGQGPEFLTYFQNEAQLDKSGLPSDRFFAERPEGSVSTLKIQRTQQEDSAVYLCASSPRGDEQYFGPGTRLTVT.

The chain uses TRBV5-1 and TRBJ1-1; 9 nucleotides line up with TRBD1. From germline, CDR1 is SGHRS and CDR2 YFSETQ. The CDR3 covers 15 residues. Trimming cost V 3 bases and J 0 bases; bases outside gene matches: 3. The CDR3 nucleotides are TGCGCCAGCAGCTGGGGACAGGGTATGAACACTGAAGCTTTCTTT. Encoded protein: CASSWGQGMNTEAFF.

This clone has only one observation. V is TRBV6-5 and J is TRBJ2-1; D ambiguous. V gave up 0 bases and J gave up 0 bases, with 9 bases separating them. The CDR3 totals 16 residues. The germline gives CDR1 MNHEY, CDR2 SVGAGI. CDR3 in DNA: TGTGCCAGCAGTTACTCGAGTAGGGCCTCCTACAATGAGCAGTTCTTC. As protein: CASSYSSRASYNEQFF.

This chain uses TRBV5-6 with TRBJ1-3; 7 nucleotides line up with TRBD1. The CDR3 consists of 14 residues. CDR1 and CDR2 from the germline V gene are SGHDT and YYEEEE. V lost 4 bases to trimming and J lost 5 bases; unmatched junction nucleotides: 6. CDR3 sequence (DNA): TGTGCCAGCAGCCGGACAGGCATGAGAAACACCATATATTTT. It specifies CASSRTGMRNTIYF.

V gene TRBV30 combines with J gene TRBJ1-3; D is possibly TRBD1 (6 bases). The CDR3 is 14 amino acids. V was shortened by 5 bases and J by 2 bases, with 13 bases between the two germline ends. The germline CDR1 and CDR2 sequences are GTSNPN and SVGIG (reference sequence). The CDR3 DNA sequence: TGTGCCTGGGGGGCGGGGGGCCCTGGAAACACCATATATTTT. It translates to CAWGAGGPGNTIYF.